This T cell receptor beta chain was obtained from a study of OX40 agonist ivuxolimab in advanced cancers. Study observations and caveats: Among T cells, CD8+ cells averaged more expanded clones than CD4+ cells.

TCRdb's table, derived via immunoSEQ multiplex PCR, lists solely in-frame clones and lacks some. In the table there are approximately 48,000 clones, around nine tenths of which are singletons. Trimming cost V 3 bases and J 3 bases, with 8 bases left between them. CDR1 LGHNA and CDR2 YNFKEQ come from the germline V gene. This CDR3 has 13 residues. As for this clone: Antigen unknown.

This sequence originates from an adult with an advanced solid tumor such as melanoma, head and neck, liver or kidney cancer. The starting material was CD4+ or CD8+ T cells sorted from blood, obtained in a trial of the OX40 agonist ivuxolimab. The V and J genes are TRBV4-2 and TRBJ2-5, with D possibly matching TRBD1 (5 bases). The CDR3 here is CASSHEGEETQYF. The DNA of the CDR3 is TGTGCCAGCAGCCATGAAGGGGAAGAGACCCAGTACTTC.